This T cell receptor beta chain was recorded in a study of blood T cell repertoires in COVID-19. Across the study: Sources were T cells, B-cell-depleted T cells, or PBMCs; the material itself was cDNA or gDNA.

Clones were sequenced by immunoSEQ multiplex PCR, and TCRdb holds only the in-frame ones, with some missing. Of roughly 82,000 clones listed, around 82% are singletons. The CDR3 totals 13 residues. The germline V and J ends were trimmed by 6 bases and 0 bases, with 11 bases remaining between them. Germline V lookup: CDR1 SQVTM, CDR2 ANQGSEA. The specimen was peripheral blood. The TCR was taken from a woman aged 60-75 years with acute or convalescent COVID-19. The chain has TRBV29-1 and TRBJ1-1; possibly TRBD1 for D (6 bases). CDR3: CSVLGQMNTEAFF. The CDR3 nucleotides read TGCAGCGTACTGGGACAAATGAACACTGAAGCTTTCTTT.